The clone carrying this T cell receptor beta chain was seen repeatedly, ten times or more. Trimming left V 5 bases short and J 4 bases short, with 9 bases between. The length of the CDR3 is 13 residues. TCRdb reprocessed the 5' RACE reads with MiXCR, giving one entry per CDR3 protein. Among about 60,000 distinct CDR3 sequences, roughly 10% were seen once, and the ten largest hold around 13%. This entry belongs to a study of neurological immune-mediated disorders. As to time point: longitudinal time-point 2. The sample comprised PBMCs. The clonotype originates from a man younger than 40 in good health. This rearrangement joins TRBV12-3 or TRBV12-4 to TRBJ2-1, with D uncertain. The CDR3 loop is CASSPPTYNEQFF. The CDR3 DNA reads TGTGCCAGCAGTCCCCCCACTTACAATGAGCAGTTCTTC.